This TCR beta chain was identified during a study of blood T cell repertoires in COVID-19. The V end lost 1 base, the J end lost 5 bases, and 6 bases lay between the germline ends. CDR1 LGHDT and CDR2 YNNKEL come from the germline V gene (reference sequence). CDR3 length: 13 amino acids. Original analysis: Amplification with reference gene primers provided the estimates of nucleated cell counts. Generated by immunoSEQ multiplex PCR, the TCRdb table keeps only in-frame clones and is missing some. The V and J calls and clone size were taken over from that table, and D and trimming were inferred from the DNA. Here the sample spans about 130,000 clones, around 86% being singletons.

The sequenced sample was PBMCs or T cells enriched from blood (not recorded which). This receptor was identified in a young man who had recovered from COVID-19. The rearrangement uses TRBV3-1 (or the pseudogene TRBV3-2) and TRBJ1-5; D uncertain. In DNA form, the CDR3 reads TGTGCCAGCAGCCAAGCGAGGGATCAGCCCCAGCATTTT. Its translation is CASSQARDQPQHF.